The 14 T cell receptor beta chains below come from one sample, sequenced in a study of blood T cell repertoires in COVID-19. Repertoires were generated with immunoSEQ multiplex PCR, while TCRdb's copy carries only in-frame clones and drops some. The repertoire holds nearly 60,000 clones, with roughly 90% as singletons. The sample comprised peripheral blood. Receptors were obtained from a man aged 55 to 70 with active COVID-19.

The CDR3 DNA reads TGTGCCAGCAGCCACGTTGGACTAGCACCCGCGAACACCGGGGAGCTGTTTTTT. This gives the protein CASSHVGLAPANTGELFF. V and J are TRBV3-1 (or the pseudogene TRBV3-2) and TRBJ2-2, with 8 bases that match TRBD2. This CDR3 has 18 residues. CDR1 is LGHDT and CDR2 is YNNKEL in the germline V gene (reference sequence). The junction had 9 bases not matched to a gene; V was cut back by 3 bases and J by 0 bases.

The J gene is TRBJ1-1, the V gene TRBV7-3; D gene unclear. In germline, CDR1 is SGHTA, CDR2 FQGTGA. Trimming removed 4 bases at V and 3 bases at J, with 9 bases between. The CDR3 loop spans 13 amino acids. The CDR3 region is CASSSDRDTEAFF. In DNA form, the CDR3 reads TGTGCCAGCAGCTCCGACCGGGACACTGAAGCTTTCTTT.

The rearrangement uses TRBV16 and TRBJ1-2; 7 bases map to TRBD1. In germline, CDR1 is KGHSY, CDR2 FQNENV. With V trimmed by 4 bases and J by 9 bases, 5 bases remained unmatched. There are 12 residues in the CDR3. The CDR3 spells CASSPMGQRYTF. CDR3 sequence (DNA): TGTGCCAGCAGCCCGATGGGACAGCGCTACACCTTC.

The chain couples TRBV28 to TRBJ2-5, with 9 bases that match TRBD1. The germline V gene has CDR1 MDHEN and CDR2 SYDVKM. V gave up 3 bases and J gave up 4 bases; unmatched junction bases: 6. This CDR3 has 15 residues. CDR3 protein: CASSFRTGDLETQYF. The CDR3 DNA follows: TGTGCCAGCAGTTTCCGGACAGGGGACTTAGAGACCCAGTACTTC.

DNA for the CDR3: TGTGCCAGCAGTTCACCCTCTAGCGTCGGTGATGATACGCAGTATTTT. This translates into CASSSPSSVGDDTQYF. The genes are TRBV27 and TRBJ2-3; a possible D gene is TRBD2 (6 bases). Trimming shortened V by 4 bases and J by 6 bases, and 20 bases separated the two germline ends. Germline lookup yields CDR1 MNHEY and CDR2 SMNVEV (reference sequence). The CDR3 runs 16 residues.

This chain links TRBV28 with TRBJ2-7; maybe TRBD1 (5 bases). This CDR3 region has 13 residues. CDR1 is MDHEN, CDR2 SYDVKM, per germline. Trimming stripped 3 bases from V and 2 bases from J, with 8 bases between. In DNA, the CDR3 is TGTGCCAGCAGTTTGGGGCAGCCCTACGAGCAGTACTTC. Protein: CASSLGQPYEQYF.

As DNA, the CDR3 is TGTGCCACCAGTGACCCTGGGGGGGCTGAAGCTTTCTTT. This gives the protein CATSDPGGAEAFF. The chain links TRBV24-1 to TRBJ1-1; weak D call: TRBD1 (5 bases). There are 13 residues in the CDR3. Germline CDR1 is KGHDR and CDR2 is SFDVKD. V lost 4 bases and J lost 6, with 11 bases in between.

This clone was recorded once. The CDR3 loop reads CASSRQTYNSPLHF. CDR3 DNA: TGTGCCAGCAGCCGACAAACCTATAATTCACCCCTCCACTTT. The gene calls are TRBV7-8 and TRBJ1-6; D is undetermined. Germline CDR1 reads SGHVS; CDR2 reads FQNEAQ. Between the trimmed V and J ends, which lost 5 bases and 2 bases, there was a span of 7 bases. This CDR3 region has 14 residues.

DNA for the CDR3: TGCGCCAGCAGCTTGGAAGGGGACGAGCAGTACTTC. Its protein product is CASSLEGDEQYF. The V and J genes are TRBV5-1 and TRBJ2-7; maybe TRBD1 (5 bases). Per the germline V gene, CDR1 is SGHRS and CDR2 is YFSETQ. Deletions cut 0 bases from V and 5 bases from J, with 6 bases between. The CDR3 is made up of 12 amino acids.

The CDR3 loop reads CASSYQSGQAYNEQFF. DNA for the CDR3: TGTGCCAGCAGCTACCAATCGGGACAGGCCTACAATGAGCAGTTCTTC. This rearrangement joins TRBV7-6 to TRBJ2-1, with 8 bases identical to TRBD1. This CDR3 region has 16 residues. J lost 2 bases, V lost 4 bases, and 7 bases had no gene match. CDR1 SGHVS and CDR2 FNYEAQ come from the germline V gene.

The chain joins TRBV27 to TRBJ2-3; D may be TRBD1 (5 bases). Germline V gene data show CDR1 as MNHEY and CDR2 as SMNVEV (reference sequence). Trimming took 1 base from V and 1 from J, leaving 18 bases between them. The CDR3 has 18 amino acids. The CDR3 nucleotides read TGTGCCAGCAGTTTATACCCTTCGACAGCCTATGGCACAGATACGCAGTATTTT. Its protein is CASSLYPSTAYGTDTQYF.

V usage is TRBV19 and J usage is TRBJ1-1; 10 bases match TRBD1. With V trimmed by 7 bases and J by 3 bases, 8 bases remained unmatched. The CDR3 has 15 amino acids. Germline CDR1 and CDR2: LNHDA and SQIVND (reference sequence). CDR3 in amino acids: CASMGQGQSHTEAFF. The DNA for the CDR3 is TGTGCCAGTATGGGACAGGGGCAGTCCCACACTGAAGCTTTCTTT.

This clone was counted once. The gene calls are TRBV5-1 and TRBJ2-2, with D perhaps matching TRBD1 (6 bases). The CDR3 covers 16 residues. Germline values: CDR1 SGHRS, CDR2 YFSETQ. Trimming pared 2 bases from V and 5 bases from J, leaving 16 bases between. The CDR3, as DNA: TGCGCCAGCAGCTTAGTGGGATCAGGGGTAACCGGGGAGCTGTTTTTT. It specifies CASSLVGSGVTGELFF.

In its sample, this clone was seen a few times. The chain has TRBV18 and TRBJ2-7, with 9 bases aligning to TRBD2. The CDR3 extends over 16 amino acids. Germline V gene sequence: CDR1 KGHSH, CDR2 LQKENI. Trimming at V came to 0 bases and at J to 6 bases, leaving 9 bases not matched to a gene. The CDR3 DNA sequence: TGTGCCAGCTCACCACCGATGGCGGGAGGGTCCACCGAGCAGTACTTC. Translation: CASSPPMAGGSTEQYF. Complete variable domain (other parts from reference TRBV18 and TRBJ2-7): NAGVMQNPRHLVRRRGQEARLRCSPMKGHSHVYWYRQLPEEGLKFMVYLQKENIIDESGMPKERFSAEFPKEGPSILRIQQVVRGDSAAYFCASSPPMAGGSTEQYFGPGTRLTVT.